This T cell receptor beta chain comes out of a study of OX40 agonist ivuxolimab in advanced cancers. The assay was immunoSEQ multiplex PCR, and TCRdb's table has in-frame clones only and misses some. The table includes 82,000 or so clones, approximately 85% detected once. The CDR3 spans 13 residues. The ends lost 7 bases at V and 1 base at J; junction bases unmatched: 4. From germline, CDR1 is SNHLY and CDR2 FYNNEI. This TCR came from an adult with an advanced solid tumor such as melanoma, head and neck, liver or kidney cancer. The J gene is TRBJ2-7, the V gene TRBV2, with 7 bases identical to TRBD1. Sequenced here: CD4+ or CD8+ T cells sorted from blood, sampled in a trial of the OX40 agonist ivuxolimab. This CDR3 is CASTGQRSYEQYF. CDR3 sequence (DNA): TGTGCCAGCACGGGACAGAGGTCCTACGAGCAGTACTTC.